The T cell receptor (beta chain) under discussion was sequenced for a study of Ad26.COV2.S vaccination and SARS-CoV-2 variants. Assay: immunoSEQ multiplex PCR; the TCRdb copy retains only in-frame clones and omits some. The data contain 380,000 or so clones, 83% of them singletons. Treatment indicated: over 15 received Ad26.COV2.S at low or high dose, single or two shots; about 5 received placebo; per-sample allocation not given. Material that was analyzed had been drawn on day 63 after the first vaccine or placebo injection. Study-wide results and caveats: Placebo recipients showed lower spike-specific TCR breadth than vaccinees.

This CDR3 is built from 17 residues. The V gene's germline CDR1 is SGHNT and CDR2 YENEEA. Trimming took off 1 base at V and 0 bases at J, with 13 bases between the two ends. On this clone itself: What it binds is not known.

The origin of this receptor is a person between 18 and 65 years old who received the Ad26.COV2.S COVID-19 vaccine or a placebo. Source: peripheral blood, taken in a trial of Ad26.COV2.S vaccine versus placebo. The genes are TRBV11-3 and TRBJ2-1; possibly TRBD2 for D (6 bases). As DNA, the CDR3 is TGTGCCAGCAGCTTAGTGGGGACTCCAGTCTCCTACAATGAGCAGTTCTTC. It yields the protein CASSLVGTPVSYNEQFF.